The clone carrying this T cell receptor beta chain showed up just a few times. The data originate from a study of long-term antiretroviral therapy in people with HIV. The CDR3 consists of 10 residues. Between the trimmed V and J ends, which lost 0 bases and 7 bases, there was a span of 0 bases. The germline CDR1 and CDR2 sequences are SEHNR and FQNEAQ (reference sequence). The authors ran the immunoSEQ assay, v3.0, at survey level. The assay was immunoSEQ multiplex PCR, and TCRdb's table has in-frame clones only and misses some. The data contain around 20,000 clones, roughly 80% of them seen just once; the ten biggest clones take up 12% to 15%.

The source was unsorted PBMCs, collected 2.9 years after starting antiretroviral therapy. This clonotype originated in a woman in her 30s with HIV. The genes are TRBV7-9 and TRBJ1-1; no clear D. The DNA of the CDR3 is TGTGCCAGCAGCTTAGCTGAAGCTTTCTTT. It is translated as CASSLAEAFF.